The 18 T cell receptor beta chains below come from one sample, sequenced in a study of human T cells and chemical hapten exposure. Time point noted: patch test 1, 2 weeks after DPC sensitization. Treatment meaning: therapeutic diphenylcyclopropenone sensitization with weekly scalp DPC. TCRdb ran MiXCR on the RACE reads and lists one entry per CDR3 protein. The repertoire holds about 340,000 distinct CDR3 sequences, with roughly 6.9% as singletons. The input for sequencing was whole blood, taken in connection with sensitization to the hapten diphenylcyclopropenone (DPC). The receptors were sampled from a woman between 18 and 29 years old with alopecia areata. Some clones in this sample may be carry-over from other donors' samples.

Ten or more counts support this clonotype. The chain couples TRBV7-2 to TRBJ2-3; 10 bases are a match to TRBD2. Germline V CDR1 and CDR2: SGHTA, FQGNSA. Germline trimming cut 5 bases from V and 6 bases from J; bases unmatched to any gene: 11. The CDR3 covers 16 residues. Here the CDR3 reads CASSKGVAGGRDTQYF. The CDR3 nucleotides read TGTGCCAGCAGCAAAGGGGTAGCGGGGGGCCGGGATACGCAGTATTTT.

This clonotype was found a few times. The chain joins TRBV6-2 or TRBV6-3 to TRBJ2-4; 7 positions agree with TRBD1. With 7 bases clipped from V and 0 bases from J, the junction kept 9 bases outside the gene matches. This CDR3 comprises 16 residues. Germline V gene data show CDR1 as MNHEY and CDR2 as SVGEGT. The CDR3 protein is CASTAQGRLAKNIQYF. The CDR3 DNA sequence: TGTGCCAGCACTGCACAGGGGCGCTTAGCCAAAAACATTCAGTACTTC.

The gene calls are TRBV11-3 and TRBJ2-2; D is unresolved. V was shortened by 3 bases and J by 6 bases, with 8 bases between the two germline ends. The CDR3 spans 13 residues. The germline V gene encodes CDR1 SGHNT and CDR2 YENEEA. The CDR3 nucleotides are TGTGCCAGCAGCTTCGAGTCCCCCGGGGAGCTGTTTTTT. Encoded protein: CASSFESPGELFF.

This chain links TRBV5-1 with TRBJ2-3; weak D call: TRBD1 (5 bases). Trimming shortened V by 0 bases and J by 2 bases, and 10 bases separated the two germline ends. This CDR3 comprises 15 residues. Germline V gives CDR1 SGHRS, CDR2 YFSETQ. For the CDR3, the DNA is TGCGCCAGCAGCTTGGGGGCAGGGATCACAGATACGCAGTATTTT. It codes for CASSLGAGITDTQYF.

This clonotype has at least ten counts. This sequence joins TRBV27 and TRBJ2-2, with D unclear. Trimming took off 6 bases at V and 4 bases at J, with 15 bases between the two ends. CDR1 and CDR2 (germline): MNHEY, SMNVEV (reference sequence). This CDR3 has 15 amino acids. DNA for the CDR3: TGTGCCAGCAGCTCCTCGCCGGGCGTCACCGGGGAGCTGTTTTTT. As protein: CASSSSPGVTGELFF.

This clonotype came up many times. This chain joins TRBV6-2 or TRBV6-3 and TRBJ1-2; 8 nucleotides match TRBD1. Germline V CDR1 and CDR2: MNHEY, SVGEGT. The CDR3 sequence is 15 residues long. After removal of 0 bases from V and 5 bases from J, the junction contained 5 bases not matched to a gene. The CDR3 spells CASSYSPRQGYGYTF. CDR3 in DNA: TGTGCCAGCAGTTACTCACCCCGACAGGGGTATGGCTACACCTTC.

This chain links TRBV15 with TRBJ1-2; 7 bases map to TRBD1. Per germline, CDR1 LNHNV and CDR2 YYDKDF (reference sequence). CDR3 length equals 15 residues. V trimming: 6 bases; J trimming: 0 bases; junction bases outside the gene matches: 7. The CDR3 spells CATRKGQTANYGYTF. The CDR3 DNA follows: TGTGCCACCAGAAAGGGACAGACAGCTAACTATGGCTACACCTTC.

This clonotype showed up just a few times. The chain combines TRBV4-3 with TRBJ1-6, with D possibly TRBD1 on 5 matching bases. Germline CDR1 and CDR2: LGHNA and YSLEER. This CDR3 has 20 residues. Trimming took off 0 bases at V and 0 bases at J, with 18 bases between the two ends. CDR3 sequence: CASSQEGPKVISSYNSPLHF. The CDR3 nucleotides are TGCGCCAGCAGCCAAGAGGGACCGAAGGTTATTAGCTCCTATAATTCACCCCTCCACTTT.

This clonotype was counted a few times. The chain joins TRBV2 to TRBJ2-3; D is ambiguous. The ends were cut back, 2 bases at V and 4 bases at J, with 10 bases in the middle. There are 14 residues in the CDR3. From germline, CDR1 is SNHLY and CDR2 FYNNEI. CDR3 sequence: CASSEPQQPDTQYF. In nucleotides, the CDR3 is TGTGCCAGCAGTGAACCCCAGCAGCCAGATACGCAGTATTTT.

This clonotype appeared a few times. The chain is built from TRBV27 and TRBJ2-6; D unresolved. CDR1 is MNHEY and CDR2 is SMNVEV in the germline V gene (reference sequence). The V end was cut by 9 bases, the J end by 0 bases, with 18 bases between. There are 17 residues in the CDR3. DNA for the CDR3: TGTGCCAGTATCTTAGGTCTTGGCGTCTCTGGGGCCAACGTCCTGACTTTC. This sequence encodes CASILGLGVSGANVLTF.

The chain has TRBV9 and TRBJ2-3, with a weak D call TRBD2 (6 bases). In germline, CDR1 is SGDLS, CDR2 YYNGEE. With 0 bases removed from V and 3 bases from J, the gap between germline ends came to 8 bases. The CDR3 covers 14 residues. CDR3 nucleotide sequence: TGTGCCAGCAGCGTAGTTAGCGGTACAGATACGCAGTATTTT. This sequence encodes CASSVVSGTDTQYF.

This clonotype was seen only a few times. The rearrangement uses TRBV7-2 and TRBJ1-1, with TRBD1 matching over 10 bases. The J segment lost 4 bases and the V segment lost 5 bases, leaving 7 bases of the junction unmatched. Germline assignment: CDR1 SGHTA and CDR2 FQGNSA. CDR3 size: 15 residues. The CDR3 protein is CASSPKTGGSTEAFF. DNA for the CDR3: TGTGCCAGCAGCCCGAAGACAGGGGGCAGCACTGAAGCTTTCTTT.

The CDR3 DNA follows: TGCGCCAGCAGCCAAGGGGGACAAAGGGGAAACACCATATATTTT. Amino acids: CASSQGGQRGNTIYF. V and J are TRBV4-1 and TRBJ1-3, with D possibly matching TRBD1 (6 bases). V lost 1 base, J lost 4 bases, and 11 bases lay in between. Germline CDR1 reads MGHRA; CDR2 reads YSYEKL. The CDR3 totals 15 residues.

This clonotype appeared many times. The chain links TRBV5-1 to TRBJ1-5; possibly TRBD1 for D (5 bases). Germline CDR1 reads SGHRS; CDR2 reads YFSETQ. CDR3 length: 21 residues. Between the trimmed V and J ends, which lost 2 bases and 3 bases, there was a span of 30 bases. CDR3: CASSLWTLFRSVGGANQPQHF. Here the CDR3 DNA reads TGCGCCAGCAGCTTATGGACTCTCTTTAGGTCCGTTGGGGGTGCCAATCAGCCCCAGCATTTT.

The sample holds a few counts of this clonotype. DNA of the CDR3: TGTGCCAGCAGTACTGGAGACGAGAGCAATGAGCAGTTCTTC. Translating gives CASSTGDESNEQFF. The rearrangement uses TRBV6-2 or TRBV6-3 and TRBJ2-1, with D hard to call. V was cut by 5 bases and J by 6 bases, with 14 bases left in between. This CDR3 has 14 amino acids. Germline CDR1 is MNHEY and CDR2 is SVGEGT.

This clonotype was observed a few times. The chain recombines TRBV7-2 with TRBJ2-3; no reliable D call. V was cut by 1 base and J by 0 bases, with 14 bases left in between. This CDR3 contains 17 residues. The germline CDR1 and CDR2 sequences are SGHTA and FQGNSA. CDR3 region: CASSLVGFGASTDTQYF. The DNA of the CDR3 is TGTGCCAGCAGCTTAGTAGGTTTCGGAGCTAGCACAGATACGCAGTATTTT.

This clonotype was observed many times. The gene calls are TRBV7-2 and TRBJ1-6; tentative D call: TRBD1 (5 bases). Per the germline V gene, CDR1 is SGHTA and CDR2 is FQGNSA. The V and J ends lost 5 bases and 6 bases respectively, with 20 bases between them. The CDR3 runs 17 residues. The CDR3 reads CASSPSGGQNSNSPLHF. DNA of the CDR3: TGTGCCAGCAGCCCGAGTGGGGGTCAGAACAGTAATTCACCCCTCCACTTT.

Ten or more counts support this clonotype. V usage is TRBV18 and J usage is TRBJ1-6, with 9 bases fitting TRBD1. Germline V gives CDR1 KGHSH, CDR2 LQKENI. This CDR3 has 14 amino acids. After removal of 6 bases from V and 7 bases from J, the junction contained 4 bases not matched to a gene. CDR3 sequence: CASSPTGGNSPLHF. CDR3 DNA: TGTGCCAGCTCCCCGACAGGGGGAAATTCACCCCTCCACTTT.